This TCR beta chain was captured in a study of T-cell reconstitution after alpha-beta-depleted transplantation in children. The length of the CDR3 is 14 residues. Per germline, CDR1 SNHLY and CDR2 FYNNEI. Trimming took 10 bases from V and 2 from J, leaving 18 bases between them. Preparation of the TCRbeta library involved a method that used unique molecular identifiers. TCRdb re-called the PCR reads through MiXCR, storing one row per CDR3 protein. The sample yields approximately 270,000 distinct CDR3 sequences, 9.9% seen once. The receptor comes from a human donor who donated a stem cell graft to a child with SCID. The chain is built from TRBV2 and TRBJ2-7, with D perhaps being TRBD1 or TRBD2 (5 bases each). The source was PBMCs from the stem cell graft donor, collected from the stem cell graft. Here the CDR3 reads CATDSRDRAYEQYF. CDR3 in DNA: TGTGCCACCGACTCTCGGGACCGAGCCTACGAGCAGTACTTC. Variable domain in full (rest from reference TRBV2 and TRBJ2-7): EPEVTQTPSHQVTQMGQEVILRCVPISNHLYFYWYRQILGQKVEFLVSFYNNEISEKSEIFDDQFSVERPDGSNFTLKIRSTKLEDSAMYFCATDSRDRAYEQYFGPGTRLTVT.